This is a list of T cell receptor beta chains from one sample in a study of technical replicates of blood from a few donors. Only in-frame clones appear in the TCRdb table, and some are missing; sequencing was by immunoSEQ multiplex PCR. The sample lists around 60,000 clones, around 92% occurring once. The source material was PBMCs. These receptors were taken from a human donor in good health. Some clones in this sample may be carry-over from other donors' samples. Both conserved end residues are part of each CDR3. The D gene is left open where the match is weak. Not every row has a clone size; where given, it reads once, few, many or a size class.

length	size	D	J	V	CDR3	DNA
14	NA	NA	TRBJ1-4	TRBV4-3	CASSTGATNEKLFF	TGCGCCAGCTCAACAGGAGCAACTAATGAAAAACTGTTTTTT
15	NA	NA	TRBJ2-5	TRBV28	CASGHPGQAGETQYF	TGTGCCAGCGGACACCCCGGACAGGCGGGGGAGACCCAGTACTTC
16	NA	NA	TRBJ2-2	TRBV7-9	CASSWGGTAGSGELFF	TGTGCCAGCAGCTGGGGCGGGACGGCGGGGTCCGGGGAGCTGTTTTTT
12	once	TRBD1	TRBJ2-7	TRBV2	CASSQTGVEQYF	TGTGCCAGCAGTCAAACAGGGGTCGAGCAGTACTTC
15	NA	TRBD2	TRBJ2-3	TRBV30	CAWIVSSGRAGRQYF	TGTGCCTGGATTGTGTCTAGCGGGAGGGCCGGTCGGCAGTATTTT
17	NA	NA	TRBJ1-5	TRBV21-1	CASSDRGLGKGNQPQHF	TGTGCCAGCTCTGACAGGGGGCTCGGAAAGGGCAATCAGCCCCAGCATTTT
14	NA	NA	TRBJ2-2	TRBV10-3	CAISVQGGTGELFF	TGTGCCATCAGTGTCCAGGGGGGCACCGGGGAGCTGTTTTTT
13	NA	NA	TRBJ2-3	TRBV2	CASKQGGADTQYF	TGTGCCAGCAAACAGGGAGGGGCAGATACGCAGTATTTT
14	NA	NA	TRBJ2-1	TRBV5-4	CASSNPTGNNEQFF	TGTGCCAGCAGCAACCCGACAGGAAACAATGAGCAGTTCTTC
16	NA	NA	TRBJ2-3	TRBV7-2	CASSQQGVAGADTQYF	TGTGCCAGCAGCCAACAGGGGGTGGCGGGAGCAGATACGCAGTATTTT
16	NA	NA	TRBJ2-5	TRBV7-9	CASSLEPGPTQETQYF	TGTGCCAGCAGCTTAGAGCCAGGGCCAACTCAAGAGACCCAGTACTTC
15	NA	NA	TRBJ1-4	TRBV4-3	CASSQEYGLDEKLFF	TGCGCCAGCAGCCAAGAGTACGGTTTGGATGAAAAACTGTTTTTT
16	NA	TRBD2	TRBJ2-1	TRBV4-1	CASSDLAGGVIDEQFF	TGCGCCAGCAGCGACCTAGCGGGAGGGGTGATCGATGAGCAGTTCTTC
16	NA	TRBD1	TRBJ2-5	TRBV5-6	CASSFVQGSRQETQYF	TGTGCCAGCAGCTTTGTACAGGGGAGTCGTCAAGAGACCCAGTACTTC
14	medium-sized	TRBD1	TRBJ1-2	TRBV27	CASSRDRGDYGYTF	TGTGCCAGCAGTAGGGACAGGGGAGACTATGGCTACACCTTC
15	NA	TRBD1	TRBJ1-2	TRBV7-2	CASSLLGTGGDGYTF	TGTGCCAGCAGCCTATTAGGGACAGGGGGTGATGGCTACACCTTC
16	NA	TRBD1	TRBJ1-6	TRBV13	CASSLIWDRGNSPLHF	TGTGCCAGCAGCTTAATCTGGGACAGGGGCAATTCACCCCTCCACTTT
15	NA	TRBD1	TRBJ2-7	TRBV28	CASSTLGQRLYEQYF	TGTGCCAGCAGTACCCTGGGACAGCGACTATACGAGCAGTACTTC
13	NA	TRBD2	TRBJ2-7	TRBV6-5	CASKRGITYEQYF	TGTGCCAGCAAGCGGGGGATAACCTACGAGCAGTACTTC
15	NA	TRBD1	TRBJ1-5	TRBV6-1	CASSFGQGGGQPQHF	TGTGCCAGCAGTTTCGGACAGGGGGGCGGTCAGCCCCAGCATTTT
14	NA	TRBD1	TRBJ2-7	TRBV5-1	CASSSDRALYEQYF	TGCGCCAGCAGCTCAGACAGGGCCCTCTACGAGCAGTACTTC
14	NA	NA	TRBJ2-4	TRBV10-3	CAISEDGGRNIQYF	TGTGCCATCAGTGAGGACGGAGGCCGCAACATTCAGTACTTC
14	NA	TRBD2	TRBJ2-7	TRBV19	CASSIAGGNYEQYF	TGTGCCAGTAGTATCGCGGGAGGAAATTACGAGCAGTACTTC
15	NA	NA	TRBJ2-2	TRBV7-2	CASRARGTNTGELFF	TGTGCCAGCAGGGCAAGGGGGACGAACACCGGGGAGCTGTTTTTT
15	NA	NA	TRBJ1-5	TRBV28	CASSTRLYSNQPQHF	TGTGCCAGCAGTACCAGGTTATATAGCAATCAGCCCCAGCATTTT
13	NA	NA	TRBJ1-3	TRBV6-1	CASIGRAGNTIYF	TGTGCCAGCATTGGGAGAGCTGGAAACACCATATATTTT
13	few	NA	TRBJ1-1	TRBV7-9	CASSLWLNTEAFF	TGTGCCAGCAGCTTATGGCTGAACACTGAAGCTTTCTTT
14	NA	TRBD1	TRBJ2-7	TRBV18	CASSPPWTGREQYF	TGTGCCAGCTCACCACCATGGACAGGACGCGAGCAGTACTTC
14	NA	NA	TRBJ1-4	TRBV4-2	CASSQQSTNEKLFF	TGTGCCAGCAGCCAACAGTCAACTAATGAAAAACTGTTTTTT
14	NA	NA	TRBJ2-7	TRBV4-1	CASSLRPLEYEQYF	TGCGCCAGCAGCCTTAGACCTTTGGAGTACGAGCAGTACTTC
11	NA	NA	TRBJ1-1	TRBV10-3	CATGGAKEAFF	TGTGCCACGGGAGGGGCGAAAGAAGCTTTCTTT
12	NA	NA	TRBJ1-1	TRBV27	CASSFSRGLAFF	TGTGCCAGCAGTTTCTCCAGGGGTTTAGCTTTCTTT
12	medium-sized	NA	TRBJ1-1	TRBV18	CASSPRQGEAFF	TGTGCCAGCTCACCACGGCAGGGAGAAGCTTTCTTT
11	NA	NA	TRBJ2-1	TRBV6-5	CASSSAGEQFF	TGTGCCAGCAGCTCCGCGGGTGAGCAGTTCTTC
18	NA	TRBD1	TRBJ2-1	TRBV5-4	CASSPRTSGTGLLHEQFF	TGTGCCAGCAGCCCCAGGACATCCGGGACAGGACTCCTTCACGAGCAGTTCTTC
15	NA	NA	TRBJ2-7	TRBV7-2	CASLHRPGLGYEQYF	TGTGCCAGTCTTCACCGTCCGGGGTTAGGCTACGAGCAGTACTTC
15	NA	TRBD1	TRBJ2-1	TRBV6-5	CASSSGTGDINEQFF	TGTGCCAGCAGTTCCGGGACAGGAGACATCAATGAGCAGTTCTTC
15	once	TRBD1	TRBJ1-2	TRBV15	CATSRGQGTNYGYTF	TGTGCCACCAGCAGAGGACAGGGAACTAACTATGGCTACACCTTC
14	NA	NA	TRBJ1-1	TRBV5-6	CASSLAGFNTEAFF	TGTGCCAGCAGCTTGGCAGGGTTCAACACTGAAGCTTTCTTT
16	NA	NA	TRBJ2-3	TRBV25-1	CASSERGGARTDTQYF	TGTGCCAGCAGTGAAAGGGGGGGGGCCCGGACAGATACGCAGTATTTT
15	once	TRBD1	TRBJ1-2	TRBV18	CASSPPGQGHYGYTF	TGTGCCAGCTCACCACCGGGACAGGGACACTATGGCTACACCTTC
15	NA	TRBD1	TRBJ2-5	TRBV11-1	CASSPWDRPQETQYF	TGTGCCAGCAGCCCATGGGACAGACCTCAAGAGACCCAGTACTTC
18	NA	TRBD2	TRBJ2-1	TRBV18	CASSPSSYSLAGINEQFF	TGTGCCAGCTCACCATCGTCTTACTCCCTAGCGGGTATCAATGAGCAGTTCTTC
14	NA	NA	TRBJ1-4	TRBV25-1	CASRDIATNEKLFF	TGTGCCAGCAGGGACATAGCAACTAATGAAAAACTGTTTTTT
17	NA	NA	TRBJ1-5	TRBV5-5	CASSPGLGHSSNQPQHF	TGTGCCAGCAGTCCGGGCTTGGGGCACTCTAGCAATCAGCCCCAGCATTTT
14	once	NA	TRBJ2-5	TRBV6-5	CAIRRQLPRATQYF	TGTGCCATCAGGCGACAGCTACCCCGGGCGACCCAGTACTTC
16	NA	NA	TRBJ2-5	TRBV4-2	CASSQGVTAKQETQYF	TGTGCCAGCAGCCAAGGCGTGACAGCTAAACAAGAGACCCAGTACTTC
16	once	TRBD2	TRBJ2-1	TRBV5-1	CASSLSVSGGASEQFF	TGCGCCAGCAGCTTGAGCGTGAGCGGGGGGGCAAGTGAGCAGTTCTTC
14	NA	NA	TRBJ1-2	TRBV4-2	CASSQDSSSYGYTF	TGTGCCAGCAGCCAAGATTCGTCCTCCTATGGCTACACCTTC